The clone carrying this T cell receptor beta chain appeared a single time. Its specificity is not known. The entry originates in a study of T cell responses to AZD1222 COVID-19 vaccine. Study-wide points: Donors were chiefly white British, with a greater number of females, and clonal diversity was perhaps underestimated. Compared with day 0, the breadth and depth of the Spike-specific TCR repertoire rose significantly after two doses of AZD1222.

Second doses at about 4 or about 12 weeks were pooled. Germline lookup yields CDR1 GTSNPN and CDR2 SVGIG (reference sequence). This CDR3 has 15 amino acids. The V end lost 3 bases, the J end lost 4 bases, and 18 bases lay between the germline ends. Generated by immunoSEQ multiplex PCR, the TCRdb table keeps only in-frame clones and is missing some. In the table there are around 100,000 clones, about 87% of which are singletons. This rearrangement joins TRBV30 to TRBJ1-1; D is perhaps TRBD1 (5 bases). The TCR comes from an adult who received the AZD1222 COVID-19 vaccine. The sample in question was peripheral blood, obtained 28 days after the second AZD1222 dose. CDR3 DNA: TGTGCCTGGAGAGCCGAGGACAAGGGGTCCACTGAAGCTTTCTTT. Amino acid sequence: CAWRAEDKGSTEAFF.